The clone carrying this T cell receptor (beta chain) was picked up many times. Its antigen is unknown. CDR3 length equals 16 residues. The J segment lost 2 bases and the V segment lost 5 bases, leaving 8 bases of the junction unmatched. Germline V lookup: CDR1 LNHDA, CDR2 SQIVND (reference sequence). For CDR3 and TCR beta VDJ profiling, genomic DNA was the template used. From the reads, TCRdb called clonotypes with MiXCR, one entry per CDR3 protein. The repertoire holds 150,000 to 200,000 distinct CDR3 sequences, with around half as singletons. Sequenced patients had shown CD8+CD57+ cell expansion by flow cytometry. The sample comes from a study of CD8+CD57+ T cells in acquired aplastic anemia. The overall study: Sorted cells (CD4+ and CD8+) yielded DNA amounts that averaged about 3.4 ug.

General observations from the study: Roughly 31 was the count of CD8+ CDR3 sequences that patients shared with controls.

The receptor comes from a human donor with aplastic anemia. The chain recombines TRBV19 with TRBJ1-2, with 10 positions matching TRBD1. The sample taken for sequencing was sorted CD4+, CD8+, or CD8+CD57+ T cells (not recorded which) from PBMCs. CDR3 sequence: CASSVMRTGGNYGYTF. The CDR3 region has the DNA TGTGCCAGTAGTGTTATGCGGACAGGGGGAAACTATGGCTACACCTTC.